The rows below give T cell receptor beta chains drawn from one sample of a study of T cell repertoires in ileal Crohn's disease. Clones were read by immunoSEQ multiplex PCR, and TCRdb kept only the in-frame ones, dropping some. Of around 4,900 clones detected, roughly 82% appear once; the ten largest clones hold 20% to 25%. Sequences were obtained from ileal tissue. These receptors were obtained from an adult with Crohn's disease. The CDR3 runs from the conserved cysteine through the conserved F or W. D genes are given only for firm matches.

>-|TRBJ1-1|TRBV19
CASSIGSRGRDTEAFF
>-|TRBJ1-1|TRBV27
CASRPPGGVTEAFF
>-|TRBJ1-1|TRBV6-1
CASSVTASNTEAFF
>TRBD2|TRBJ2-1|TRBV4-2
CASSALGTSGFYNEQFF
>TRBD1|TRBJ1-1|TRBV7-8
CASSTDRERTEAFF
>TRBD2|TRBJ2-5|TRBV29-1
CSAGGRGVETQYF
>TRBD2|TRBJ2-7|TRBV28
CASSPLAASYEQYF
>TRBD1|TRBJ1-1|TRBV6-6
CASSPRGFGTEAFF
>TRBD1|TRBJ1-1|TRBV30
CASTGDSLNFGAFF
>-|TRBJ2-2|TRBV6-1
CASSEALDTGELFF
>TRBD2|TRBJ2-5|TRBV5-7
CASSLAGIAGGVKTQYF
>-|TRBJ1-5|TRBV6-1
CASSEGLNSNQPQHF
>-|TRBJ1-2|TRBV19
CASNQAGASNYGYTF
>-|TRBJ1-1|TRBV5-6
CASSLASVEAFF
>TRBD1|TRBJ2-5|TRBV7-9
CASSYTTGDYQYF
>-|TRBJ1-2|TRBV5-1
CATKPGADNYGYTF
>-|TRBJ1-3|TRBV19
CASSIRWTASGNTIYF
>TRBD2|TRBJ2-7|TRBV5-1
CASSFTSGGAYEQYF
>-|TRBJ2-5|TRBV5-1
CASSQVPGETQYF
>-|TRBJ1-2|TRBV5-4
CASSLKVNYGYTF
>-|TRBJ2-7|TRBV15
CATSREREPYEQYF
>-|TRBJ1-1|TRBV5-1
CASRGRQNTEAFF
>-|TRBJ2-7|TRBV28
CASRRHSYEQYF
>-|TRBJ2-2|TRBV14
CASSRATTGELFF
>TRBD2|-|TRBV6-1
CASSEGTSGSYEQYF
>-|TRBJ2-1|TRBV27
CASRTPMTYNEQFF
>-|TRBJ1-5|TRBV12-5
CASAPRDFYSNQPQHF
>-|TRBJ2-1|TRBV7-3
CASSLDSYNEQFF
>-|TRBJ2-7|TRBV7-9
CARKEPFYEQYF
>-|TRBJ1-1|TRBV7-9
CASSLLRVEGRNTEAFF
>TRBD2|TRBJ2-3|TRBV4-1
CASSPGLAGFSFTDTQYF
>-|TRBJ2-7|TRBV11-2
CASSQGKGLWGYF
>-|TRBJ2-4|TRBV14
CASSPPGNTKNIQYF
>-|TRBJ1-2|TRBV9
CASSVEGTGGYTF
>TRBD1|TRBJ2-3|TRBV28
CASSWDRVTDTQYF
>-|TRBJ2-1|TRBV5-4
CASSLRTGRDEQFF
>-|TRBJ2-7|TRBV7-8
CASSLDGWAEQYF
>TRBD1|TRBJ1-2|TRBV29-1
CSVALRGLDGYTF
>TRBD1|TRBJ2-3|TRBV29-1
CSVGFGTGPWDTQYF
>-|TRBJ1-5|TRBV19
CASSISTGMIGQPQHF
>-|TRBJ2-5|TRBV10-2
CASSGGVQETQYF
>-|TRBJ2-7|TRBV18
CASSPGGGGRNEQYF
>TRBD1|TRBJ1-3|TRBV19
CASSQEQGAQRNTIYF
>TRBD1|TRBJ1-1|TRBV10-3
CASTSGGQAFF
>-|TRBJ2-5|TRBV5-1
CASSFSRSLPLQETQYF
>-|TRBJ1-6|TRBV6-6
CASSWETNSPLHF
>TRBD2|TRBJ2-7|TRBV2
CASSGGGAAYEQYF
>-|TRBJ2-3|TRBV7-9
CASSPEDPWTFTDTQYF
>-|TRBJ2-3|TRBV19
CASSSRGRGGSTDTQYF